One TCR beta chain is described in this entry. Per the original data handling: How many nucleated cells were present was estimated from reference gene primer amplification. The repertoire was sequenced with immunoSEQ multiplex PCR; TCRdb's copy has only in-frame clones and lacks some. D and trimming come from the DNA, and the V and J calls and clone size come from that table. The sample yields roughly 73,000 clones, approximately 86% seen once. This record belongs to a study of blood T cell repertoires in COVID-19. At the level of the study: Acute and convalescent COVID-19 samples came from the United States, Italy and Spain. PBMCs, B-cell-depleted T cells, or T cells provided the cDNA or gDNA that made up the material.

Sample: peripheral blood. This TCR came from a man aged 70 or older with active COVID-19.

Here the CDR3 DNA reads TGTGCCTGGAGTGCGTCGCGTGACACTGAAGCTTTCTTT. It translates to CAWSASRDTEAFF. The chain has TRBV30 and TRBJ1-1; D gene uncertain. The CDR3 spans 13 residues. CDR1 is GTSNPN and CDR2 is SVGIG in the germline V gene (reference sequence). Between the trimmed V and J ends, which lost 1 base and 3 bases, there was a span of 9 bases.